This T cell receptor (beta chain) was recovered during a study of regulatory T cells in long-lasting Graves disease. Through Arm-PCR of CDR3 regions and iRepertoire HTBI primers, TCR beta libraries were built. TCRdb reanalysed the multiplex PCR reads using MiXCR and keeps one entry per CDR3 protein. Of fewer than 650,000 distinct CDR3 sequences in the sample, around 15% are singletons; the top ten hold around 12%. The time point was: newly diagnosed GD, antithyroid drugs for less than 3 months. The TCR library was made from RNA extracted from PBMCs. The patients included were those that came from an endocrinology department in Xi'an, China. Germline V gene lookup returns CDR1 KGHSH and CDR2 LQKENI. Trimming pared 4 bases from V and 4 bases from J, leaving 9 bases between. There are 13 residues in the CDR3. This clonotype was found a few times. The sample also formed part of further work on T cells in Graves' hyperthyroidism and ophthalmopathy. This second study says: First-round RT-PCR targeting the TCR CDR3 was performed with the HTBI primer set.

The rearrangement uses TRBV18 and TRBJ2-3; D ambiguous. The sample in question was peripheral blood mononuclear cells (PBMCs), obtained at new diagnosis, from a patient treated with antithyroid drugs. This TCR was sampled from a man in his late teens or twenties with Graves disease. CDR3 nucleotides: TGTGCCAGCTCACAGCCCCAGGCAGATACGCAGTATTTT. It encodes CASSQPQADTQYF.